The entry below describes one T cell receptor (beta chain). Its antigen is not identified. After template switching added a universal primer site, the resulting cDNA carried unique molecular identifiers. TCRdb fed the 5' RACE reads into MiXCR, producing one record per CDR3 protein. The sample consists of a few hundred thousand distinct CDR3 sequences, roughly an eighth of them appearing once. Germline CDR1 and CDR2: SGHRS and YFSETQ. The CDR3 length is 14 residues. Trimming took 4 bases from V and 5 from J; bases not matched to a gene: 8. This sample stems from a study of identical twins. Regarding the study as a whole: Cross-sectional statistical analysis was relied on for the conclusions, without the same donors being followed. Memory repertoires showed no such pattern, whereas abundant cord blood beta clonotypes carried fewer insertions.

This sample was shared with a second study, whose subject was yellow fever vaccine responses in identical twins. That report adds: As reported, the vaccine T cell response of twins seemed partly convergent and partly personalized.

This TCR was recovered from a young woman in good health. This sequence joins TRBV5-1 and TRBJ1-1; TRBD1 aligns across 7 bases. Sequenced input: CD4+ T cells sorted from blood. CDR3 DNA sequence: TGCGCCAGCAGCACGACAGGGTATGAGACTGAAGCTTTCTTT. Translated: CASSTTGYETEAFF.